The 31 T cell receptor beta chains given below trace back to one sample, sequenced in a study of beta chain features in type 1 diabetes. The isolated RNA, all of it, was reverse transcribed, so expressed TCRB transcripts were what got sequenced. The table came from immunoSEQ multiplex PCR; TCRdb's copy has only in-frame clones and leaves some out. The repertoire has 200,000 to 300,000 clones, about 30% of them found once; the top ten carry roughly 4%. Sequenced material: central memory CD4+ T cells from blood. The receptors originated from a man aged 30 to 39 in good health.

This clone was recorded many times. This same CDR3 is encoded by further DNA sequences in the sample. The rearrangement joins TRBV5-1 to TRBJ2-3; 7 bases align to TRBD1. Trimming took 4 bases from V and 0 from J; bases not matched to a gene: 5. Looked up from germline, CDR1 is SGHRS and CDR2 is YFSETQ. This CDR3 region has 15 residues. CDR3 sequence: CASSVLTGSTDTQYF. CDR3 in DNA: TGCGCCAGCAGCGTCTTGACAGGGAGCACAGATACGCAGTATTTT. Combining the CDR3 with reference TRBV5-1 and TRBJ2-3 gives the whole variable domain KAGVTQTPRYLIKTRGQQVTLSCSPISGHRSVSWYQQTPGQGLQFLFEYFSETQRNKGNFPGRFSGRQFSNSRSEMNVSTLELGDSALYLCASSVLTGSTDTQYFGPGTRLTVL.

The chain has TRBV9 and TRBJ1-1; D call uncertain. Germline V gives CDR1 SGDLS, CDR2 YYNGEE. With 3 bases removed from V and 0 bases from J, the gap between germline ends came to 6 bases. The CDR3 runs to 13 residues. DNA of the CDR3: TGTGCCAGCAGCGCCTACATGAACACTGAAGCTTTCTTT. This codes for CASSAYMNTEAFF.

Comments on this clone: The sample holds other DNA sequences that translate to the same CDR3. V and J are TRBV30 and TRBJ2-7; TRBD1 agrees at 7 bases. The V gene end was trimmed by 5 bases and the J gene end by 4 bases; junction bases not matched to a gene: 2. Germline CDR1 reads GTSNPN; CDR2 reads SVGIG (reference sequence). The CDR3 is 11 amino acids. The CDR3 spells CAWGTAYEQYF. Written as DNA, the CDR3 is TGTGCCTGGGGGACAGCGTACGAGCAGTACTTC.

This chain connects TRBV2 to TRBJ2-5; D perhaps matches TRBD2 (6 bases). There are 13 residues in the CDR3. V was trimmed by 7 bases and J by 1 base, leaving 10 bases between them. The germline V gene has CDR1 SNHLY and CDR2 FYNNEI. Written as DNA, the CDR3 is TGTGCCAGCATTCGGGGAGGCCAAGAGACCCAGTACTTC. Its translation is CASIRGGQETQYF.

This clone has a count of ten or more. The chain links TRBV30 to TRBJ1-2; D unclear. The CDR3 has 15 amino acids. V lost 0 bases, J lost 0 bases, and 11 bases lay in between. Germline values: CDR1 GTSNPN, CDR2 SVGIG (reference sequence). CDR3 region: CAWSVLGAANYGYTF. In nucleotides, the CDR3 is TGTGCCTGGAGTGTACTAGGAGCAGCTAACTATGGCTACACCTTC.

This clone was recorded many times. This chain links TRBV30 with TRBJ1-2; TRBD1 aligns across 7 bases. The CDR3 sequence is 14 residues long. V lost 2 bases, J lost 6 bases, and 9 bases stayed unmatched. Germline values: CDR1 GTSNPN, CDR2 SVGIG (reference sequence). This chain's CDR3 is CAWSIDGTVNGYTF. The CDR3 DNA reads TGTGCCTGGAGTATCGATGGGACAGTGAATGGCTACACCTTC.

The genes are TRBV7-8 and TRBJ2-5, with D tentatively TRBD2 (6 bases). CDR1 and CDR2 (germline): SGHVS, FQNEAQ. This CDR3 has 13 amino acids. V shed 4 bases and J shed 2 bases, with 8 bases lying between them. CDR3 sequence reads: CASSWDWQETQYF. In nucleotides, the CDR3 is TGTGCCAGCAGCTGGGACTGGCAAGAGACCCAGTACTTC.

Many counts were recorded for this clone. The genes are TRBV7-9 and TRBJ2-5; possible D gene TRBD2, 5 bases. CDR3 length equals 15 residues. Trimming took off 3 bases at V and 5 bases at J, with 16 bases between the two ends. Per the germline V gene, CDR1 is SEHNR and CDR2 is FQNEAQ (reference sequence). The chain's CDR3 is CASSFRLDRGETQYF. DNA for the CDR3: TGTGCCAGCAGCTTTCGACTGGACCGAGGGGAGACCCAGTACTTC.

This clone was found once. This chain links TRBV28 with TRBJ2-3, with 11 bases fitting TRBD1. The CDR3 extends over 17 amino acids. V trimming: 5 bases; J trimming: 3 bases; junction bases outside the gene matches: 10. Germline CDR1 reads MDHEN; CDR2 reads SYDVKM. CDR3 region: CASSPLARDRGTDTQYF. CDR3 nucleotide sequence: TGTGCCAGCAGTCCCTTGGCCCGGGACAGGGGGACAGATACGCAGTATTTT.

This clone was observed a handful of times. The V and J genes are TRBV21-1 and TRBJ1-5. TRBV21-1 is a listed pseudogene. CDR3 length: 14 amino acids. This CDR3 reads CASSKVVGHQPQHF. As DNA, the CDR3 is TGTGCCAGCAGCAAAGTGGTAGGGCATCAGCCCCAGCATTTT.

There are many counts of this clone. This chain connects TRBV4-3 to TRBJ2-6; no clear D. Between the trimmed V and J ends, which lost 4 bases and 4 bases, there was a span of 14 bases. The CDR3 runs to 16 residues. Germline-derived CDR1 and CDR2 are LGHNA and YSLEER. The CDR3 nucleotides read TGCGCCAGCAGCCCATCAGACCGGCGGGGGGCCAACGTCCTGACTTTC. Residues: CASSPSDRRGANVLTF.

Here the CDR3 reads CAGTGGNQPQHF. DNA for the CDR3: TGTGCCGGGACAGGGGGCAATCAGCCCCAGCATTTT. V usage is TRBV21-1 and J usage is TRBJ1-5; the table gives TRBD1 as D, unverified against the DNA. TRBV21-1 is assigned pseudogene status. The CDR3 sequence is 12 residues long.

The table lists this clone with a few counts. The V and J genes are TRBV30 and TRBJ2-2, with D perhaps TRBD1 (6 bases). The CDR3 has 16 residues. The germline gives CDR1 GTSNPN, CDR2 SVGIG (reference sequence). Trimming took off 4 bases at V and 0 bases at J, with 15 bases between the two ends. The CDR3 loop reads CAWKIGTTANTGELFF. CDR3 DNA sequence: TGTGCCTGGAAGATCGGGACAACGGCGAACACCGGGGAGCTGTTTTTT.

The chain couples TRBV7-2 to TRBJ2-7, with D perhaps being TRBD1 or TRBD2 (5 bases each). Germline loops: CDR1 SGHTA, CDR2 FQGNSA. V lost 7 bases and J lost 3, with 16 bases in between. The CDR3 is made up of 14 amino acids. Here the CDR3 DNA reads TGTGCCAGCACCCTTTACGGGGCCTACTACGAGCAGTACTTC. Translating gives CASTLYGAYYEQYF. Full variable domain (rest looked up from reference TRBV7-2 and TRBJ2-7): GAGVSQSPSNKVTEKGKDVELRCDPISGHTALYWYRQSLGQGLEFLIYFQGNSAPDKSGLPSDRFSAERTGGSVSTLTIQRTQQEDSAVYLCASTLYGAYYEQYFGPGTRLTVT.

This chain connects TRBV18 to TRBJ2-1; TRBD1 might be the D (5 bases). With 6 bases removed from V and 6 bases from J, the gap between germline ends came to 9 bases. The CDR3 consists of 12 residues. Per the germline V gene, CDR1 is KGHSH and CDR2 is LQKENI. In DNA form, the CDR3 reads TGTGCCAGCTCGTACGACAGCAATGAGCAGTTCTTC. This gives the protein CASSYDSNEQFF. Complete variable domain (other parts from reference TRBV18 and TRBJ2-1): NAGVMQNPRHLVRRRGQEARLRCSPMKGHSHVYWYRQLPEEGLKFMVYLQKENIIDESGMPKERFSAEFPKEGPSILRIQQVVRGDSAAYFCASSYDSNEQFFGPGTRLTVL.

V usage is TRBV29-1 and J usage is TRBJ2-3; 10 nucleotides match TRBD1. In germline, CDR1 is SQVTM, CDR2 ANQGSEA. V was clipped by 6 bases and J by 6 bases; unmatched bases: 9. The CDR3 runs to 14 residues. The CDR3 DNA reads as TGCAGCGTCGCCTCCGGGACAGGGGTGGATACGCAGTATTTT. Encoded protein: CSVASGTGVDTQYF.

In its sample, this clone was seen many times. Other DNA sequences from this sample encode an identical CDR3 as well. The chain combines TRBV4-2 with TRBJ2-2; 9 nucleotides match TRBD2. V shed 0 bases, J shed 5 bases, and the junction held 7 bases outside the gene matches. The CDR3 has 17 amino acids. The germline gives CDR1 LGHNA, CDR2 YNFKEQ. The CDR3 region is CASSQEVLAGRTGELFF. CDR3 sequence (DNA): TGTGCCAGCAGCCAAGAGGTTCTAGCGGGGAGGACCGGGGAGCTGTTTTTT.

This clone was observed a handful of times. The V call is TRBV29-1, the J call TRBJ2-5, with D possibly matching TRBD2 (6 bases). The CDR3 length is 14 residues. Looked up from germline, CDR1 is SQVTM and CDR2 is ANQGSEA. The CDR3 sequence is CTSTGGANQETQYF. The CDR3 nucleotides read TGCACCAGTACCGGGGGAGCCAACCAAGAGACCCAGTACTTC.

The chain recombines TRBV6-1 with TRBJ2-1; possibly TRBD2 for D (6 bases). The CDR3 consists of 14 residues. Germline V CDR1 and CDR2: MNHNS, SASEGT. V lost 8 bases and J lost 4, with 15 bases in between. Here the CDR3 reads CASAYRSGYNEQFF. CDR3 DNA: TGTGCCAGCGCCTATCGTAGCGGTTACAATGAGCAGTTCTTC.

This clone was seen ten or more times. J is TRBJ2-7 and V is TRBV7-6; 9 nucleotides match TRBD2. Trimming cost V 5 bases and J 4 bases; bases outside gene matches: 12. The CDR3 sequence is 16 residues long. Germline V gene lookup returns CDR1 SGHVS and CDR2 FNYEAQ. The CDR3 sequence: CASSPEGAGGGYEQYF. The CDR3 DNA sequence: TGTGCCAGCAGCCCAGAGGGAGCGGGGGGCGGATACGAGCAGTACTTC.

This clone turned up a few times. This rearrangement joins TRBV10-3 to TRBJ1-1, with 7 nucleotides matching TRBD1. Germline values: CDR1 ENHRY, CDR2 SYGVKD. The CDR3 covers 15 residues. Trimming cost V 0 bases and J 4 bases; bases outside gene matches: 5. The CDR3 DNA reads as TGTGCCATCAGTGAGTCTACAGGGGTGGGCACTGAAGCTTTCTTT. It translates to CAISESTGVGTEAFF.

The chain combines TRBV29-1 with TRBJ1-1, with a tentative D call TRBD1 (6 bases). The CDR3 sequence is 12 residues long. Trimming shortened V by 6 bases and J by 3 bases, and 11 bases separated the two germline ends. Germline V gives CDR1 SQVTM, CDR2 ANQGSEA. DNA of the CDR3: TGCAGCGTAATCCACAGGGACACTGAAGCTTTCTTT. Its protein product is CSVIHRDTEAFF.

The sample holds a few counts of this clone. J is TRBJ2-7 and V is TRBV5-1, with D possibly being TRBD2 (6 bases). Trimming removed 2 bases from V and 4 bases from J, with 22 bases in between. The germline V gene has CDR1 SGHRS and CDR2 YFSETQ. The CDR3 has 17 residues. The CDR3 region is CASSFVKGGLDFYEQYF. CDR3 sequence (DNA): TGCGCCAGCAGCTTTGTGAAAGGAGGGCTGGATTTTTACGAGCAGTACTTC.

This clone was seen only a few times. The V gene is TRBV11-3, the J gene TRBJ2-1, with D hard to call. The V end lost 4 bases, the J end lost 4 bases, and 8 bases lay between the germline ends. Germline loops: CDR1 SGHNT, CDR2 YENEEA. The CDR3 contains 13 residues. As DNA, the CDR3 is TGTGCCAGCAGCTCATTCAGTTACAATGAGCAGTTCTTC. It yields the protein CASSSFSYNEQFF.

The chain recombines TRBV5-6 with TRBJ1-1; D possibly corresponds to TRBD1 (5 bases). The CDR3 extends over 13 amino acids. V dropped 4 bases and J dropped 5 bases, with 12 bases sitting between them. CDR1 and CDR2 (germline): SGHDT, YYEEEE. The chain's CDR3 is CASSERQRTEAFF. In DNA form, the CDR3 reads TGTGCCAGCAGCGAAAGACAGAGAACTGAAGCTTTCTTT.

At least ten counts were recorded for this clone. This chain connects TRBV7-9 to TRBJ2-7, with 9 nucleotides matching TRBD1. Germline CDR1 reads SEHNR; CDR2 reads FQNEAQ (reference sequence). The V segment lost 3 bases and the J segment 4 bases; nucleotides outside the gene matches: 4. The CDR3 length is 14 residues. The CDR3 DNA is TGTGCCAGCAGCTTTCAAGGACAGGGGTACGAGCAGTACTTC. As protein: CASSFQGQGYEQYF.

This clone occurred a few times. For the CDR3, the DNA is TGTGCCAGCAGCGTAGTGGGACAGATCTACAATGAGCAGTTCTTC. Protein sequence: CASSVVGQIYNEQFF. V is TRBV9 and J is TRBJ2-1; 7 bases agree with TRBD1. The J segment lost 3 bases and the V segment lost 0 bases, leaving 3 bases of the junction unmatched. The CDR3 extends over 15 amino acids. Germline V CDR1 and CDR2: SGDLS, YYNGEE.

Of note for this clone: This may be a read error, as it is one base from a much larger clone. The chain joins TRBV5-5 to TRBJ2-7; TRBD1 agrees at 9 bases. Germline-derived CDR1 and CDR2 are SGHKS and YYEKEE (reference sequence). The junction had 3 bases not matched to a gene; V was cut back by 2 bases and J by 0 bases. The CDR3 covers 15 residues. CDR3 nucleotide sequence: TGTGCCAGCAGCTTCGGACAGGGGCTCTCCTACGAGCAGTACTTC. Residues: CASSFGQGLSYEQYF.

This clone was found a few times. This sample also contains other DNA sequences that code for the same CDR3. J is TRBJ1-2 and V is TRBV5-4, with 7 bases aligning to TRBD1. The CDR3 is 13 residues long. Per germline, CDR1 SGHNT and CDR2 YYREEE (reference sequence). With 3 bases clipped from V and 4 bases from J, the junction kept 3 bases outside the gene matches. The CDR3 nucleotides read TGTGCCAGCAGCTCATCAGGGGGCTATGGCTACACCTTC. It codes for CASSSSGGYGYTF. Full variable domain (remainder filled in from reference TRBV5-4 and TRBJ1-2): ETGVTQSPTHLIKTRGQQVTLRCSSQSGHNTVSWYQQALGQGPQFIFQYYREEENGRGNFPPRFSGLQFPNYSSELNVNALELDDSALYLCASSSSGGYGYTFGSGTRLTVV.

This chain connects TRBV14 to TRBJ2-7; D unresolved. CDR3 size: 12 residues. Germline V gives CDR1 SGHDN, CDR2 FVKESK. Trimming stripped 4 bases from V and 6 bases from J, with 10 bases between. CDR3 nucleotides: TGTGCCAGCAGCCCGGGCGCGTTCGAGCAGTACTTC. Translated: CASSPGAFEQYF.

As to this clone: In the same sample, other DNA sequences code for this CDR3. This rearrangement joins TRBV30 to TRBJ2-7; D unclear. With 1 base removed from V and 1 base from J, the gap between germline ends came to 2 bases. Per germline, CDR1 GTSNPN and CDR2 SVGIG (reference sequence). The CDR3 spans 11 residues. CDR3 residues: CAWSGSYEQYF. DNA of the CDR3: TGTGCCTGGAGTGGGTCCTACGAGCAGTACTTC.